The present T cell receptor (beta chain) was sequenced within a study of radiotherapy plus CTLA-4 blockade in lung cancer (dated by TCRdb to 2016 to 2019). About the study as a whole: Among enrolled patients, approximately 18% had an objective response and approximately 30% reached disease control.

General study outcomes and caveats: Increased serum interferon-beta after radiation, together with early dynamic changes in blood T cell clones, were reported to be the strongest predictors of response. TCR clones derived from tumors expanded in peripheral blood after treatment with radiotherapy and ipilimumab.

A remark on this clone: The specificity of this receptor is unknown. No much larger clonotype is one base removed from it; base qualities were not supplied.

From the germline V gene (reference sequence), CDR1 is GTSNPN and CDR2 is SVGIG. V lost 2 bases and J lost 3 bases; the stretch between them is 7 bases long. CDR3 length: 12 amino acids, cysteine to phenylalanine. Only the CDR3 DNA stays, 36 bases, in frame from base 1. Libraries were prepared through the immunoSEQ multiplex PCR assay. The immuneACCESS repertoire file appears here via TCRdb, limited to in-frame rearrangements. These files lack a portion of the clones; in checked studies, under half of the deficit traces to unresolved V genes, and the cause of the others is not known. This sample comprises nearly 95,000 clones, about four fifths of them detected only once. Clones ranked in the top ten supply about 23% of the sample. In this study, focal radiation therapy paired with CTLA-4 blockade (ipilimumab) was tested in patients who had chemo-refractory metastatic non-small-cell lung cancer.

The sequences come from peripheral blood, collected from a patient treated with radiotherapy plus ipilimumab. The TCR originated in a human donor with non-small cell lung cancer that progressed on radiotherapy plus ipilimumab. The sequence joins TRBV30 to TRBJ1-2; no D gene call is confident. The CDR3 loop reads CAWSLGDYGYTF. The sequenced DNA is TGTGCCTGGAGTTTGGGTGACTATGGCTACACCTTC.